The 18 T cell receptor beta chains given below trace back to one sample, sequenced in a study of CD8+ T cells in alopecia areata. Extracted RNA was reverse transcribed into cDNA, the sequencing template. Method: immunoSEQ multiplex PCR; TCRdb's copy keeps in-frame clones and lacks some. In the table there are under 7,500 clones, 65% to 75% of which are singletons. Peripheral blood and lesional scalp punch biopsies came from alopecia areata patients. Here the sequenced sample was skin, taken at week 0. The receptors here all came from a human donor with alopecia areata.

This clone was seen only a few times. The chain couples TRBV5-5 to TRBJ1-1; no firm D call. The CDR3 covers 13 residues. V lost 3 bases and J lost 1, with 7 bases in between. Germline lookup yields CDR1 SGHKS and CDR2 YYEKEE (reference sequence). The CDR3 bases are TGTGCCAGCAGCTGGAACCCGAACACTGAAGCTTTCTTT. Protein sequence: CASSWNPNTEAFF. The full variable domain, its missing parts supplied by reference TRBV5-5 and TRBJ1-1, is DAGVTQSPTHLIKTRGQQVTLRCSPISGHKSVSWYQQVLGQGPQFIFQYYEKEERGRGNFPDRFSARQFPNYSSELNVNALLLGDSALYLCASSWNPNTEAFFGQGTRLTVV.

In this sample, this clone turned up once. The chain's CDR3 is CASSAVGLRGEQYF. Here the CDR3 DNA reads TGTGCCAGCAGTGCCGTGGGGCTTAGGGGCGAGCAGTACTTC. The chain is built from TRBV6-1 and TRBJ2-7, with D possibly matching TRBD1 (5 bases). The CDR3 loop spans 14 amino acids. The V gene's germline CDR1 is MNHNS and CDR2 SASEGT. V was cut by 4 bases and J by 6 bases, with 16 bases left in between.

The chain joins TRBV7-3 to TRBJ2-1; 8 nucleotides align to TRBD2. Per the germline V gene, CDR1 is SGHTA and CDR2 is FQGTGA. CDR3 size: 15 residues. V lost 5 bases, J lost 4 bases, and 7 bases stayed unmatched. The CDR3 DNA is TGTGCCAGCAGCCCAAGCGGGGGCCGTTACAATGAGCAGTTCTTC. It translates to CASSPSGGRYNEQFF.

The chain combines TRBV7-9 with TRBJ2-7; D perhaps matches TRBD2 (6 bases). With 5 bases removed from V and 2 bases from J, the gap between germline ends came to 16 bases. Per the germline V gene, CDR1 is SEHNR and CDR2 is FQNEAQ (reference sequence). The CDR3 runs to 15 residues. The CDR3 DNA is TGTGCCAGCAGCCAAACGGGACTTAATGCCTACGAGCAGTACTTC. It codes for CASSQTGLNAYEQYF.

The V call is TRBV4-1, the J call TRBJ1-3; no firm D call. Germline loops: CDR1 MGHRA, CDR2 YSYEKL. The CDR3 covers 13 residues. V was shortened by 4 bases and J by 4 bases, with 8 bases between the two germline ends. The chain's CDR3 is CASSRPGGNTIYF. As DNA, the CDR3 is TGCGCCAGCAGCCGACCGGGGGGAAACACCATATATTTT.

The rearrangement links TRBV7-9 to TRBJ2-5; D not resolved. The CDR3 runs to 11 residues. Germline-derived CDR1 and CDR2 are SEHNR and FQNEAQ (reference sequence). Trimming pared 5 bases from V and 1 base from J, leaving 2 bases between. The CDR3 region is CASSLQETQYF. DNA of the CDR3: TGTGCCAGCAGCCTCCAAGAGACCCAGTACTTC.

The J gene is TRBJ1-2, the V gene TRBV5-4; D remains ambiguous. The CDR3 covers 15 residues. Trimming took off 4 bases at V and 5 bases at J, with 18 bases between the two ends. Germline V lookup: CDR1 SGHNT, CDR2 YYREEE (reference sequence). As DNA, the CDR3 is TGTGCCAGCAGCGACGGAAAGAGTTTAGGGTATGGCTACACCTTC. This encodes CASSDGKSLGYGYTF.

The chain is built from TRBV7-3 and TRBJ2-2, with 8 bases fitting TRBD1. Germline V gene lookup returns CDR1 SGHTA and CDR2 FQGTGA. The length of the CDR3 is 14 residues. The V and J ends lost 5 bases and 6 bases, in that order; junction bases with no gene match: 5. This CDR3 is CASSPTGVAGELFF. CDR3 in DNA: TGTGCCAGCAGCCCGACAGGGGTGGCCGGGGAGCTGTTTTTT.

This rearrangement joins TRBV5-6 to TRBJ1-2; D perhaps matches TRBD1 (6 bases). CDR3 length: 13 residues. Germline V lookup: CDR1 SGHDT, CDR2 YYEEEE. The V end lost 4 bases, the J end lost 2 bases, and 9 bases lay between the germline ends. The CDR3 protein is CASSLGQNYGYTF. CDR3 in DNA: TGTGCCAGCAGCCTCGGACAGAACTATGGCTACACCTTC.

The chain carries TRBV19 and TRBJ1-1; tentative D call: TRBD1 (5 bases). CDR3 size: 13 residues. Germline values: CDR1 LNHDA, CDR2 SQIVND (reference sequence). The germline V and J ends were trimmed by 5 bases and 10 bases, with 17 bases remaining between them. The CDR3 nucleotides read TGTGCCAGTAGTCCGGGGGTGGGGCCCGGAGCTTTCTTT. It is translated as CASSPGVGPGAFF. The variable domain in full, with the rest retrieved from reference TRBV19 and TRBJ1-1, is DGGITQSPKYLFRKEGQNVTLSCEQNLNHDAMYWYRQDPGQGLRLIYYSQIVNDFQKGDIAEGYSVSREKKESFPLTVTSAQKNPTAFYLCASSPGVGPGAFFGQGTRLTVV.

The J gene is TRBJ2-7, the V gene TRBV5-4, with 7 bases lining up with TRBD1. The V gene end was trimmed by 3 bases and the J gene end by 2 bases; junction bases not matched to a gene: 5. CDR1 is SGHNT, CDR2 YYREEE, per germline (reference sequence). The CDR3 contains 14 residues. CDR3 coding DNA: TGTGCCAGCAGCTCCGGGACAGATACCTACGAGCAGTACTTC. Translated: CASSSGTDTYEQYF. Together with reference TRBV5-4 and TRBJ2-7, the CDR3 gives the full variable domain: ETGVTQSPTHLIKTRGQQVTLRCSSQSGHNTVSWYQQALGQGPQFIFQYYREEENGRGNFPPRFSGLQFPNYSSELNVNALELDDSALYLCASSSGTDTYEQYFGPGTRLTVT.

This rearrangement joins TRBV10-2 to TRBJ2-7; D gene uncertain. This CDR3 comprises 11 residues. The germline V gene has CDR1 WSHSY and CDR2 SAAADI. The CDR3 sequence is CAAGPSSEQYF. DNA for the CDR3: TGCGCGGCTGGTCCGAGCTCCGAGCAGTACTTC.

This clone was seen only once. This rearrangement joins TRBV30 to TRBJ1-6; D remains ambiguous. Germline values: CDR1 GTSNPN, CDR2 SVGIG (reference sequence). The ends were cut back, 4 bases at V and 7 bases at J, with 14 bases in the middle. The CDR3 extends over 14 amino acids. CDR3 in DNA: TGTGCCTGGACTCAAAGGGTGATGAATTCACCCCTCCACTTT. It encodes CAWTQRVMNSPLHF. Filled out from reference TRBV30 and TRBJ1-6, the complete variable domain reads SQTIHQWPATLVQPVGSPLSLECTVEGTSNPNLYWYRQAAGRGLQLLFYSVGIGQISSEVPQNLSASRPQDRQFILSSKKLLLSDSGFYLCAWTQRVMNSPLHFGNGTRLTVT.

The chain recombines TRBV6-1 with TRBJ2-2; the D call may be TRBD1 or TRBD2 (5 bases each). Trimming pared 4 bases from V and 4 bases from J, leaving 13 bases between. The CDR3 loop spans 15 amino acids. The V gene's germline CDR1 is MNHNS and CDR2 SASEGT. The CDR3 region is CASSASRGATGELFF. The CDR3 nucleotides read TGTGCCAGCAGTGCCAGCCGAGGGGCCACCGGGGAGCTGTTTTTT.

V usage is TRBV29-1 and J usage is TRBJ1-2, with a tentative D call TRBD1 (5 bases). Germline V gives CDR1 SQVTM, CDR2 ANQGSEA. Deletions cut 4 bases from V and 7 bases from J, with 16 bases between. This CDR3 has 13 amino acids. The CDR3 sequence: CSVGVFGGVGYTF. The CDR3 nucleotides are TGCAGCGTTGGAGTGTTCGGGGGTGTTGGCTACACCTTC. Full variable domain (missing parts from reference TRBV29-1 and TRBJ1-2): SAVISQKPSRDICQRGTSLTIQCQVDSQVTMMFWYRQQPGQSLTLIATANQGSEATYESGFVIDKFPISRPNLTFSTLTVSNMSPEDSSIYLCSVGVFGGVGYTFGSGTRLTVV.

The chain recombines TRBV18 with TRBJ2-5, with D unclear. The DNA end is a closer match to TRBJ2-7, so the J assignment may be wrong. CDR1 is KGHSH and CDR2 is LQKENI in the germline V gene. There are 17 residues in the CDR3. The CDR3 region is CASSPPSGPGPHYEQYF. In DNA form, the CDR3 reads TGTGCCAGCTCACCACCGTCGGGCCCCGGCCCCCACTACGAGCAGTACTTC.

The chain couples TRBV6-4 to TRBJ2-2; possibly TRBD1 or TRBD2 for D (5 bases each). CDR3 length equals 13 residues. The V end lost 4 bases, the J end lost 3 bases, and 6 bases lay between the germline ends. Germline V gene lookup returns CDR1 MRHNA and CDR2 SNTAGT. CDR3 sequence (DNA): TGTGCCAGCAGTGGAGGGGACACCGGGGAGCTGTTTTTT. This sequence encodes CASSGGDTGELFF.

The rearrangement joins TRBV30 to TRBJ2-5; 8 nucleotides agree with TRBD1. Germline trimming cut 4 bases from V and 3 bases from J; bases unmatched to any gene: 4. CDR3 length equals 13 residues. Germline values: CDR1 GTSNPN, CDR2 SVGIG (reference sequence). DNA for the CDR3: TGTGCCTGGATAACAGGGGGGAAAGAGACCCAGTACTTC. Protein: CAWITGGKETQYF. Supplemented by reference TRBV30 and TRBJ2-5, the full variable domain reads SQTIHQWPATLVQPVGSPLSLECTVEGTSNPNLYWYRQAAGRGLQLLFYSVGIGQISSEVPQNLSASRPQDRQFILSSKKLLLSDSGFYLCAWITGGKETQYFGPGTRLLVL.